Below, one T cell receptor (beta chain) is given with its context. Its antigen remains unidentified. This specimen comes from a study of graft-versus-host responses after intestinal transplantation. The protocol was immunoSEQ multiplex PCR, while the TCRdb copy is restricted to in-frame clones and leaves out a portion. The sample includes more than 90,000 clones, over 85% of them seen just once. The V gene end was trimmed by 2 bases and the J gene end by 3 bases; junction bases not matched to a gene: 2. The CDR3 is 14 amino acids. The V gene's germline CDR1 is LGHNA and CDR2 YNFKEQ. Study-wide points: Early after transplant, HvG clones declined as circulating GvH clones peaked.

The sequence came from a human donor who received an intestinal transplant. Source: unstimulated CD8+ T cells sorted from spleen or lymph node cells, taken before intestinal transplant. The V call is TRBV4-2, the J call TRBJ2-7; 9 bases agree with TRBD2. The CDR3 reads CASSQLAGLYEQYF. For the CDR3, the DNA is TGTGCCAGCAGCCAACTAGCGGGGCTCTACGAGCAGTACTTC.